Listed here is a single T cell receptor beta chain. Its specificity is unknown. Reverse transcription of all isolated RNA meant that expressed TCRB transcripts were sequenced. Naive, central memory and regulatory T cell samples yielded around 3.3 million reads on average. Sequenced by immunoSEQ multiplex PCR; TCRdb stores in-frame clones only, minus some. The table has 850,000 to 900,000 clones, 17% seen once; the top ten hold around 0.02%. V was pared by 7 bases and J by 7 bases, with 12 bases of the junction left unmatched. Per germline, CDR1 SGHTA and CDR2 FQGNSA. The CDR3 loop spans 15 amino acids. Every donor provided one heparinised blood draw, which averaged roughly 120 mL. These data originate in a study of beta chain features in type 1 diabetes. The study's findings and limits: Cells with high TCR expression could be over-represented by cDNA sequencing. Possible PCR preference for shorter templates applied equally to patients and controls.

This receptor was taken from a woman aged 18-29 years in good health. Sample: naive CD4+ T cells from blood. The V and J genes are TRBV7-2 and TRBJ1-3; the match to TRBD1 covers 8 bases. The CDR3 bases are TGTGCCAGCACCCCCCTCCCGGGACAGGCGAACACCATATATTTT. It translates to CASTPLPGQANTIYF.